This entry lists 22 T cell receptor beta chains sequenced from one sample in a study of OX40 agonist ivuxolimab in advanced cancers. Only in-frame clones appear in the TCRdb table, and some are missing; sequencing was by immunoSEQ multiplex PCR. This sample carries roughly 46,000 clones, approximately 88% of them seen once, and the ten largest clones take roughly 56%. The specimen was CD4+ or CD8+ T cells sorted from blood, collected in a trial of the OX40 agonist ivuxolimab. Source of these receptors: an adult with an advanced solid tumor such as melanoma, head and neck, liver or kidney cancer.

The chain recombines TRBV19 with TRBJ2-5, with D uncertain. This CDR3 contains 14 residues. Between the trimmed V and J ends, which lost 5 bases and 2 bases, there was a span of 12 bases. CDR1 and CDR2 from the germline V gene are LNHDA and SQIVND (reference sequence). The CDR3 reads CASSVGRGQETQYF. As DNA, the CDR3 is TGTGCCAGTAGTGTAGGGCGCGGTCAAGAGACCCAGTACTTC.

The chain couples TRBV6-5 to TRBJ1-5; D is possibly TRBD1 (6 bases). The CDR3 consists of 16 residues. CDR1 is MNHEY, CDR2 SVGAGI, per germline. Trimming removed 2 bases at V and 2 bases at J, with 13 bases between. The CDR3 nucleotides read TGTGCCAGCAGTTACGGGGGGGCGGCAGGCAATCAGCCCCAGCATTTT. As protein: CASSYGGAAGNQPQHF.

The chain combines TRBV6-1 with TRBJ2-1, with TRBD2 as a possible D gene (6 bases). Germline V gene data show CDR1 as MNHNS and CDR2 as SASEGT. The CDR3 has 15 amino acids. The ends were cut back, 5 bases at V and 2 bases at J, with 13 bases in the middle. CDR3 sequence reads: CASSSRGNPYNEQFF. The DNA for the CDR3 is TGTGCCAGCAGTTCTCGGGGGAATCCCTACAATGAGCAGTTCTTC.

The gene calls are TRBV13 and TRBJ2-1; 9 bases agree with TRBD2. The CDR3 extends over 15 amino acids. Losses at the gene ends were 3 bases for V and 7 bases for J; bases not matched to a gene: 7. Germline V gene data show CDR1 as PRHDT and CDR2 as FYEKMQ (reference sequence). The CDR3 region has the DNA TGTGCCAGCAGCTTGGTAGCGGGGGCCATTAATGAGCAGTTCTTC. Translation gives CASSLVAGAINEQFF.

Comment on this clone: A junction boundary mismatches the germline segment, possibly from a read error. DNA for the CDR3: TGTGCCACCTCAAGGGACGGTTCCTCCGAGCAGTACTTC. It is translated as CATSRDGSSEQYF. V usage is TRBV2 and J usage is TRBJ2-7; TRBD1 or TRBD2 may be the D gene (5 bases each). This CDR3 is 13 amino acids long. CDR1 SNHLY and CDR2 FYNNEI come from the germline V gene.

The chain recombines TRBV5-4 with TRBJ1-1; a possible D gene is TRBD1 (6 bases). The V and J ends lost 4 bases and 5 bases respectively, with 15 bases between them. CDR1 is SGHNT, CDR2 YYREEE, per germline (reference sequence). The CDR3 loop spans 14 amino acids. The CDR3 here is CASSPTGLRTEAFF. CDR3 sequence (DNA): TGTGCCAGCAGCCCTACAGGGCTAAGGACTGAAGCTTTCTTT.

This rearrangement joins TRBV23-1 to TRBJ1-5, with D possibly TRBD1 on 5 matching bases. TRBV23-1 falls under the ORF class, with uncertain function. V was cut by 3 bases and J by 4 bases, with 16 bases left in between. The CDR3 extends over 16 amino acids. As DNA, the CDR3 is TGCGCCAGCAGTCATTACCTCGGGACCTTGAATCAGCCCCAGCATTTT. It specifies CASSHYLGTLNQPQHF.

V usage is TRBV6-5 and J usage is TRBJ2-3; TRBD2 aligns across 12 bases. The V and J ends lost 4 bases and 0 bases, in that order; junction bases with no gene match: 2. The CDR3 spans 16 residues. Germline lookup yields CDR1 MNHEY and CDR2 SVGAGI. The CDR3: CASSFGTSGSTDTQYF. The CDR3 DNA follows: TGTGCCAGCAGTTTCGGGACTAGCGGGAGCACAGATACGCAGTATTTT.

For the CDR3, the DNA is TGTGCCAGCAGCTTAGCTTGGGGGAACACTGAAGCTTTCTTT. Translating gives CASSLAWGNTEAFF. The rearrangement links TRBV7-9 to TRBJ1-1; no reliable D call. Trimming shortened V by 0 bases and J by 1 base, and 6 bases separated the two germline ends. Germline V lookup: CDR1 SEHNR, CDR2 FQNEAQ (reference sequence). This CDR3 is 14 amino acids long.

The chain recombines TRBV5-1 with TRBJ1-5; 8 bases align to TRBD1. Germline V gene lookup returns CDR1 SGHRS and CDR2 YFSETQ. The CDR3 is 14 amino acids. V dropped 4 bases and J dropped 5; count of bases not matched to a gene: 5. The chain's CDR3 is CASSATGGDQPQHF. The CDR3 DNA sequence: TGCGCCAGCAGCGCCACAGGGGGGGATCAGCCCCAGCATTTT.

J is TRBJ2-1 and V is TRBV10-1, with 10 positions matching TRBD1. Germline values: CDR1 WNHNN, CDR2 SYGVQD (reference sequence). With V trimmed by 3 bases and J by 8 bases, 4 bases remained unmatched. This CDR3 is 14 amino acids long. The chain's CDR3 is CASSDGQGVYEQFF. The CDR3 DNA reads as TGCGCCAGCAGTGATGGACAGGGGGTCTATGAGCAGTTCTTC.

The V gene is TRBV27, the J gene TRBJ2-5, with 12 bases aligning to TRBD2. The length of the CDR3 is 16 residues. With 4 bases clipped from V and 3 bases from J, the junction kept 6 bases outside the gene matches. Germline CDR1 and CDR2: MNHEY and SMNVEV (reference sequence). DNA of the CDR3: TGTGCCAGCAGTTCTAAGAGGACTAGCGGGAAAGAGACCCAGTACTTC. Translation: CASSSKRTSGKETQYF.

J is TRBJ2-7 and V is TRBV14; the D gene is possibly TRBD2 (7 bases). Looked up from germline, CDR1 is SGHDN and CDR2 is FVKESK. This CDR3 region has 16 residues. V was pared by 0 bases and J by 5 bases, with 17 bases between. CDR3 sequence reads: CASSQEMMGGAHEQYF. CDR3 DNA sequence: TGTGCCAGCAGCCAAGAAATGATGGGGGGGGCCCACGAGCAGTACTTC.

V gene TRBV30 combines with J gene TRBJ1-1; D gene ambiguous. V dropped 3 bases and J dropped 0 bases, with 8 bases sitting between them. This CDR3 comprises 13 residues. Looked up from germline, CDR1 is GTSNPN and CDR2 is SVGIG (reference sequence). The CDR3 here is CAWRVGMNTEAFF. CDR3 nucleotides: TGTGCCTGGAGGGTCGGCATGAACACTGAAGCTTTCTTT.

The chain employs TRBV6-1 and TRBJ2-6, with D unresolved. The CDR3 has 15 residues. Germline assignment: CDR1 MNHNS and CDR2 SASEGT. V was pared by 3 bases and J by 0 bases, with 6 bases between. The DNA for the CDR3 is TGTGCCAGCAGTGAGACATTCTCTGGGGCCAACGTCCTGACTTTC. Protein product: CASSETFSGANVLTF.

In this sample, this clone turned up many times. This chain links TRBV5-4 with TRBJ2-1; the D is unclear. Germline-derived CDR1 and CDR2 are SGHNT and YYREEE (reference sequence). V lost 0 bases and J 6 bases, leaving 13 bases between the germline ends. There are 15 residues in the CDR3. Written as DNA, the CDR3 is TGTGCCAGCAGCTTGGTATTCCTAGATTTCAATGAGCAGTTCTTC. Amino acids: CASSLVFLDFNEQFF.

This rearrangement joins TRBV5-1 to TRBJ2-7, with 11 bases that match TRBD1. Trimming cost V 5 bases and J 4 bases; bases outside gene matches: 8. The CDR3 is 15 residues long. The V gene's germline CDR1 is SGHRS and CDR2 YFSETQ. The CDR3 bases are TGCGCCAGCAGTCCGGGGACAGGGGGTTTTTACGAGCAGTACTTC. Protein sequence: CASSPGTGGFYEQYF.

The CDR3 reads CASSLGLGQGNYGYTF. Written as DNA, the CDR3 is TGCGCCAGCAGCTTGGGGCTAGGCCAGGGGAACTATGGCTACACCTTC. V and J are TRBV5-1 and TRBJ1-2; tentative D call: TRBD1 (6 bases). Germline-derived CDR1 and CDR2 are SGHRS and YFSETQ. CDR3 length: 16 residues. V was pared by 0 bases and J by 2 bases, with 14 bases between.

V gene TRBV7-2 combines with J gene TRBJ1-2; 10 bases agree with TRBD1. Germline values: CDR1 SGHTA, CDR2 FQGNSA. Trimming took 2 bases from V and 1 from J; bases not matched to a gene: 4. The CDR3 consists of 16 residues. The CDR3 is CASSLSGTGDNYGYTF. The CDR3 DNA is TGTGCCAGCAGCTTATCCGGGACAGGGGATAACTATGGCTACACCTTC.

V gene TRBV5-6 combines with J gene TRBJ2-3, with D unclear. Germline loops: CDR1 SGHDT, CDR2 YYEEEE. The V end lost 0 bases, the J end lost 6 bases, and 8 bases lay between the germline ends. The CDR3 extends over 13 amino acids. CDR3: CASSLGNEDTQYF. The DNA for the CDR3 is TGTGCCAGCAGCTTGGGGAACGAGGATACGCAGTATTTT.

V is TRBV11-2 and J is TRBJ2-5, with D tentatively TRBD1 (7 bases). The CDR3 has 15 amino acids. The germline V gene encodes CDR1 SGHAT and CDR2 FQNNGV. V dropped 1 base and J dropped 5 bases, with 14 bases sitting between them. The CDR3: CASSLVSGGSETQYF. The DNA of the CDR3 is TGTGCCAGCAGCTTAGTGTCAGGGGGGTCGGAGACCCAGTACTTC.

The chain couples TRBV10-3 to TRBJ2-4, with a tentative D call TRBD2 (6 bases). Germline values: CDR1 ENHRY, CDR2 SYGVKD. The CDR3 runs to 16 residues. Trimming removed 3 bases from V and 7 bases from J, with 19 bases in between. The CDR3 DNA is TGTGCCATCAGTGACCCAGGGAGGCAGGGCAGGAACATTCAGTACTTC. It translates to CAISDPGRQGRNIQYF.